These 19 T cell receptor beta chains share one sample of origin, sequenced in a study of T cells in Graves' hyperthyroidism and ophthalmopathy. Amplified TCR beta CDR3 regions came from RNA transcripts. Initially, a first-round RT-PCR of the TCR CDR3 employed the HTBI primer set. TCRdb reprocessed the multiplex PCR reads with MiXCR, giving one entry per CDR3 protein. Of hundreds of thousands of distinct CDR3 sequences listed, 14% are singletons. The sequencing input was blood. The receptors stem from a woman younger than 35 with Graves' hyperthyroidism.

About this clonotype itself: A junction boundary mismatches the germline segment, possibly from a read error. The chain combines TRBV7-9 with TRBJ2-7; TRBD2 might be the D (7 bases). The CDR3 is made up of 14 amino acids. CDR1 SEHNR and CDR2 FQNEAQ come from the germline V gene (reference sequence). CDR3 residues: CASREGGSSYEQYF. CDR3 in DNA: TGCGCCAGCAGGGAGGGGGGGTCCTCCTACGAGCAGTACTTC.

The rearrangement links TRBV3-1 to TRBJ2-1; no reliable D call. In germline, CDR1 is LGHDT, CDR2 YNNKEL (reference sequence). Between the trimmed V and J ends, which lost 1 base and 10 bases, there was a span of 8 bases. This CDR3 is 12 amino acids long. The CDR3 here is CASSQGIAEQFF. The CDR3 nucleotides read TGTGCCAGCAGCCAAGGTATAGCCGAGCAGTTCTTC.

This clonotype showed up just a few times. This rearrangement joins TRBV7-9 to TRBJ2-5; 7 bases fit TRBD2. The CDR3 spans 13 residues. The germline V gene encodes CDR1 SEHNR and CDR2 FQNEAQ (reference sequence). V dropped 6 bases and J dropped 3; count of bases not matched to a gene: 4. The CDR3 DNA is TGTGCCAGCAGAGGACTAGTCAAAGAGACCCAGTACTTC. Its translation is CASRGLVKETQYF.

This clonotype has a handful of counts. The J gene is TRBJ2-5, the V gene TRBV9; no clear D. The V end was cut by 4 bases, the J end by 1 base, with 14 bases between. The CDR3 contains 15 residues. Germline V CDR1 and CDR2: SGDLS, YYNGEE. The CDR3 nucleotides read TGTGCCAGCAGCCTTCAGAAAGATCCCCAAGAGACCCAGTACTTC. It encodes CASSLQKDPQETQYF.

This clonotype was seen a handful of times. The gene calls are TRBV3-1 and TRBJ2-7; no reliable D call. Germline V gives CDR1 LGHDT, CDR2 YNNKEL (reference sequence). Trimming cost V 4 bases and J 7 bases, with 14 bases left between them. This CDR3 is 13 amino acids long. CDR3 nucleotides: TGTGCCAGCAGCCCCACCTTGGGTAGGGAGCAGTACTTC. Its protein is CASSPTLGREQYF.

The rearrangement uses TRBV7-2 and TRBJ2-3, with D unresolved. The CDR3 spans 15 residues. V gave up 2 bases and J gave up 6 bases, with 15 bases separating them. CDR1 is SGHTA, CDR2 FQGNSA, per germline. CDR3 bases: TGTGCCAGCAGCTTAAGACGGCATGAGGCGGATACGCAGTATTTT. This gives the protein CASSLRRHEADTQYF.

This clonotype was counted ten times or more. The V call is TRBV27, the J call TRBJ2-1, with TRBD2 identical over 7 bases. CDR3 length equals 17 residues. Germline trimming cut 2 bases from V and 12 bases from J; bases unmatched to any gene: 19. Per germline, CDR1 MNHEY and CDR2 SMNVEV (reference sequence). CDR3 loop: CASSLTSEGRASFAQFF. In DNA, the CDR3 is TGTGCCAGCAGTTTAACCTCGGAGGGGAGGGCTAGTTTCGCGCAGTTCTTC.

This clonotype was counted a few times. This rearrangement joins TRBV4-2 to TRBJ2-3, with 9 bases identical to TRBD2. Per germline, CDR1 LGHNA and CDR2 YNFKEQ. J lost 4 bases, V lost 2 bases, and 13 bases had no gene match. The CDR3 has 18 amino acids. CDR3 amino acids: CASSQNGGGAGGADTQYF. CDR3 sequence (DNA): TGTGCCAGCAGCCAAAACGGAGGTGGAGCGGGGGGTGCAGATACGCAGTATTTT.

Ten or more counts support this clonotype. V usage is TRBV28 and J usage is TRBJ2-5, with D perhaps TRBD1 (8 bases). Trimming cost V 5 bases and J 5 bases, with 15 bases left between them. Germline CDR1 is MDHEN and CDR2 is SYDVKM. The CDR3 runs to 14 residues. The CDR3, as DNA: TGTGCCAGCAGTAACAGGGGGGGCGGGGAGACCCAGTACTTC. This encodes CASSNRGGGETQYF.

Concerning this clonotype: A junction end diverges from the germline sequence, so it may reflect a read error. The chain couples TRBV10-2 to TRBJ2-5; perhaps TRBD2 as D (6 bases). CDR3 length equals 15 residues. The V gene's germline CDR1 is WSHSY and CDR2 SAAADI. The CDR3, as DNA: TGCGCCAGCAACTCCGGAGGGGTCTCCAAAGAGACCCAGCACTTC. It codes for CASNSGGVSKETQHF.

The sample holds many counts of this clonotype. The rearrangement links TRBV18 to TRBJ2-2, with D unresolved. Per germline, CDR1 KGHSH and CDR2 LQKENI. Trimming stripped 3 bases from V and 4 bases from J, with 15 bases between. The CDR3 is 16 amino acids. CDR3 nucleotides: TGTGCCAGCTCACCCTCCTTGGCCTTCGGCACCGGGGAGCTGTTTTTT. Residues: CASSPSLAFGTGELFF.

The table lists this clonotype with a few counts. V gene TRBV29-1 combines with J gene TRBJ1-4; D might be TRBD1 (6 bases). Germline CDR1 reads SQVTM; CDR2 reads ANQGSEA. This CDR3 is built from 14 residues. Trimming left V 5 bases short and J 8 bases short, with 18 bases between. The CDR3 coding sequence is TGCAGCGTTAAAGGGGGAAGTAGTTACGAAAAACTGTTTTTT. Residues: CSVKGGSSYEKLFF. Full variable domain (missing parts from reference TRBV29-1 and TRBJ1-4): SAVISQKPSRDICQRGTSLTIQCQVDSQVTMMFWYRQQPGQSLTLIATANQGSEATYESGFVIDKFPISRPNLTFSTLTVSNMSPEDSSIYLCSVKGGSSYEKLFFGSGTQLSVL.

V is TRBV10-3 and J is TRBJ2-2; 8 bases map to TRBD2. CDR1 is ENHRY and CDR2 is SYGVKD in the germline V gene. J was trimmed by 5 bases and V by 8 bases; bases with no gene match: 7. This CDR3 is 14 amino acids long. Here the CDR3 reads CAIGAGGGTGELFF. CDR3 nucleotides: TGTGCCATCGGTGCGGGAGGTGGGACCGGGGAGCTGTTTTTT.

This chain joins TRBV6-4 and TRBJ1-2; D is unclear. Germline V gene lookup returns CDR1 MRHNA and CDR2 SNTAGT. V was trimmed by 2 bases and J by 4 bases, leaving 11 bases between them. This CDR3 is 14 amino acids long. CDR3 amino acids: CASSDPVNGYGYTF. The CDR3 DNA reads TGTGCCAGCAGTGACCCGGTGAATGGCTATGGCTACACCTTC.

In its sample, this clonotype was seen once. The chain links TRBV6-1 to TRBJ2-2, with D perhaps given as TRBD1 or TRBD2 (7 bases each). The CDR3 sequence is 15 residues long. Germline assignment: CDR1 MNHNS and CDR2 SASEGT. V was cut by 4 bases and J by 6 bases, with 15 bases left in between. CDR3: CASSVTGAGAGELFF. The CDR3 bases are TGTGCCAGCAGTGTTACAGGGGCGGGAGCCGGGGAGCTGTTTTTT.

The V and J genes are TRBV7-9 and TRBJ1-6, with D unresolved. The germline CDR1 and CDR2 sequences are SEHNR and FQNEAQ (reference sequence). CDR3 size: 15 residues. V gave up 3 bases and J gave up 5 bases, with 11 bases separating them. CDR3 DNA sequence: TGTGCCAGCAGCTTGCAGAGTCTTGATAATTCACCCCTCCACTTT. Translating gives CASSLQSLDNSPLHF.

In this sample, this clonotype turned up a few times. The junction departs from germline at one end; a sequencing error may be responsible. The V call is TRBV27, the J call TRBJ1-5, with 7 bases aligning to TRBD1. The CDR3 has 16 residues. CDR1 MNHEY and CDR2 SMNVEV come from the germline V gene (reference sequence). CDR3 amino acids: CASRGGQVYSNQLQHF. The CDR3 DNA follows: TGTGCCAGCAGGGGTGGACAGGTCTATAGCAATCAGCTCCAGCATTTT.

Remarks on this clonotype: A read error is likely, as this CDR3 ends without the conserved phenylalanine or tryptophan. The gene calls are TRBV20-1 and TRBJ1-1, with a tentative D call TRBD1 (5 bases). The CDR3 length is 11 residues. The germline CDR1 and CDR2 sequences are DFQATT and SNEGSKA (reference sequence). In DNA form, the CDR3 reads TGCAGCGGACACACGAACACTGAAGCTTTCCTT. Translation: CSGHTNTEAFL.

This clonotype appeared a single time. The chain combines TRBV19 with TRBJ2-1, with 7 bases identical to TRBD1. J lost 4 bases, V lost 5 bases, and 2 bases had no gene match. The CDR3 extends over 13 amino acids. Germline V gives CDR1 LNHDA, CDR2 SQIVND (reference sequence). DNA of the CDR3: TGTGCCAGTAGTGGGGGACAGTACAATGAGCAGTTCTTC. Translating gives CASSGGQYNEQFF. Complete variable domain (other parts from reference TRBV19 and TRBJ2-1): DGGITQSPKYLFRKEGQNVTLSCEQNLNHDAMYWYRQDPGQGLRLIYYSQIVNDFQKGDIAEGYSVSREKKESFPLTVTSAQKNPTAFYLCASSGGQYNEQFFGPGTRLTVL.